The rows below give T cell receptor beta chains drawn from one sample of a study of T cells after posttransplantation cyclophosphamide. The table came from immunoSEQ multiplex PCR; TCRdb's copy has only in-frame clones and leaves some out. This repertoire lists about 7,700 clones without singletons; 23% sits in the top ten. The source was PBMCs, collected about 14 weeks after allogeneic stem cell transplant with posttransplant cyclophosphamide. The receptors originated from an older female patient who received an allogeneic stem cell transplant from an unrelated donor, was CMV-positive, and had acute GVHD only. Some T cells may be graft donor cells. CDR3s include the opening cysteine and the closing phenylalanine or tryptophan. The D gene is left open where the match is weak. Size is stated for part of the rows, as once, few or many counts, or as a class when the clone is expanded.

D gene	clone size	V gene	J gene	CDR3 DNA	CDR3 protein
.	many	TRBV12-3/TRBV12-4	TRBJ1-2	TGTGCCAGCGGCCTAGCACCCGGAGACGGCTACACCTTC	CASGLAPGDGYTF
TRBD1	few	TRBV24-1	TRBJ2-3	TGTGCCACCAGGGAGAGACAGGGGACGGCAGATACGCAGTATTTT	CATRERQGTADTQYF
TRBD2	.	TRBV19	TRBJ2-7	TGTGCCAGTAGTATAGGGGGGACTAGCGGGAGGGCCGGATTCGAGCAGTACTTC	CASSIGGTSGRAGFEQYF
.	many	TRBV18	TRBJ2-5	TGTGCCAGCTCTCCCCCCCGTCAAGACAGGCGAGAGACCCAGTACTTC	CASSPPRQDRRETQYF
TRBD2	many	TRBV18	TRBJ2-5	TGTGCCAGCTCACCTGAGCGGGGGGAGCGGCAAGAGACCCAGTACTTC	CASSPERGERQETQYF
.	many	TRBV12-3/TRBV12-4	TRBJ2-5	TGTGCCAGCAGTCTGAGCACCCAAGAGACCCAGTACTTC	CASSLSTQETQYF
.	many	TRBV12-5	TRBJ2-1	TGTGCTAGTGGTTTGGTTCTGAGGGGTGAGCAGTTCTTC	CASGLVLRGEQFF
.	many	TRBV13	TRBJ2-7	TGTGCCAGCAGCTTAGGAAGGGCCGAGCAGTACTTC	CASSLGRAEQYF
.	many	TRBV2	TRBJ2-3	TGTGCCAGCAGTGAACTACTTAGCACAGATACGCAGTATTTT	CASSELLSTDTQYF
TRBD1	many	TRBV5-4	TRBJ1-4	TGTGCCAGCAGCACTGGACAGGGGGATGATGAAAAACTGTTTTTT	CASSTGQGDDEKLFF
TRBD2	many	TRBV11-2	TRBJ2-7	TGTGCCAGCAGCTGGGGGGGTGCCTCCTACGAGCAGTACTTC	CASSWGGASYEQYF
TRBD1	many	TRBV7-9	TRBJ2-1	TGTGCCACCTGGGACAGGCGTAATGAGCAGTTCTTC	CATWDRRNEQFF
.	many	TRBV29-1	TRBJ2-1	TGCAGCGTTGAAGTCCAAGCTAGCGCAGATGAGCAGTTCTTC	CSVEVQASADEQFF
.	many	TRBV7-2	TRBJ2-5	TGTGCCAGCAGCTTTCCGGGACTTAAAGAGACCCAGTACTTC	CASSFPGLKETQYF
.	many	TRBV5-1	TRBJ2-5	TGCGCCAGCAGTCTCGAAGAGACCCAGTACTTC	CASSLEETQYF
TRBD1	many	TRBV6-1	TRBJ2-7	TGTGCCAGCAGTCAAATGGGACAGACTTTCTACGAGCAGTACTTC	CASSQMGQTFYEQYF
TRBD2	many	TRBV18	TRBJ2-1	TGTGCCAGCTCTCCCCGGGGAGCGGGGGGGAACAATGAGCAGTTCTTC	CASSPRGAGGNNEQFF
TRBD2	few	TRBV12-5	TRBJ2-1	TGTGCTAGTGGTTTGGACCCGAAGACTAGCGGGAAAGGTAATGAGCAGTTCTTC	CASGLDPKTSGKGNEQFF
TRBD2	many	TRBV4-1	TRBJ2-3	TGCGCCAGCACCTCAGGACTAGCGGGCACCCCAACAGATACGCAGTATTTT	CASTSGLAGTPTDTQYF
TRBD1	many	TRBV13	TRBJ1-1	TGTGCCAGCAGCTCGGGACAGAGGGGGGCTGAAGCTTTCTTT	CASSSGQRGAEAFF
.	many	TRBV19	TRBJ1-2	TGTGCCAGTAGCCGATACAGGGAAGGGGGCTATGGCTACACCTTC	CASSRYREGGYGYTF
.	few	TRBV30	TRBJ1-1	TGTGCCTGGAGCGGGGGGGGGACCGAAGCTTTCTTT	CAWSGGGTEAFF
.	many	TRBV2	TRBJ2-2	TGTGCCAGCATTTGGGGGCTCGGGTTCGGGGAGCTGTTTTTT	CASIWGLGFGELFF
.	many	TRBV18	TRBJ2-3	TGTGCCAGCTCACCACCTTCCGGGGGGCGAAAGACAGATACGCAGTATTTT	CASSPPSGGRKTDTQYF
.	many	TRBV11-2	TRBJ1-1	TGTGCCAGCAGCTTCACACGGAACACTGAAGCTTTCTTT	CASSFTRNTEAFF
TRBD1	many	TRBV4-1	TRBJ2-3	TGCGCCAGCAGCCTAGACGGGTCAGGGGGTTTTAGTGATACGCAGTATTTT	CASSLDGSGGFSDTQYF
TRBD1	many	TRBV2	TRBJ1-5	TGTGCCAGCACTCCAGGGGGACAGCCCCAGCATTTT	CASTPGGQPQHF
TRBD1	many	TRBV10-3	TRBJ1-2	TGTGCCATCAGTCGGGACAGGGCGGTTGGCTACACCTTC	CAISRDRAVGYTF
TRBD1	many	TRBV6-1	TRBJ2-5	TGTGCCAGCAGTGAAGCGGGGACAGGGTTGGAGACCCAGTACTTC	CASSEAGTGLETQYF
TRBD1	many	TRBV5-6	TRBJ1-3	TGTGCCAGCAGCTTGGACGCGACAGGGTTGTCGGGAAACACCATATATTTT	CASSLDATGLSGNTIYF
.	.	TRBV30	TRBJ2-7	TGTGCCTGGAGTGGGGGGCTAACGAACTCCTACGAGCAGTACTTC	CAWSGGLTNSYEQYF
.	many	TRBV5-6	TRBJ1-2	TGTGCCAGCAGCACCGGGACTCTGACTTGGTATGGCTACACCTTC	CASSTGTLTWYGYTF
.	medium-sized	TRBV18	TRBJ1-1	TGTGCCAGCTCACTCTTGACAGACAGTTACACTGAAGCTTTCTTT	CASSLLTDSYTEAFF